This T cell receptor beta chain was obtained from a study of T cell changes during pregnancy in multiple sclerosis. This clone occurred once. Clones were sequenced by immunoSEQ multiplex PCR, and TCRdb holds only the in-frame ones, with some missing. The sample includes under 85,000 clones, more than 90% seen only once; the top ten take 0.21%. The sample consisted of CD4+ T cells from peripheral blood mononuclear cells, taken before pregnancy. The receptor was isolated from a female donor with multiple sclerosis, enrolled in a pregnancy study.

This CDR3 reads CASRTGALLADTQYF. CDR3 nucleotides: TGTGCCAGCAGAACAGGGGCCCTTTTGGCAGATACGCAGTATTTT. The chain employs TRBV2 and TRBJ2-3, with 7 bases aligning to TRBD1. Looked up from germline, CDR1 is SNHLY and CDR2 is FYNNEI. V shed 6 bases and J 4 bases; nucleotides not matched to a gene: 10. CDR3 length: 15 residues.